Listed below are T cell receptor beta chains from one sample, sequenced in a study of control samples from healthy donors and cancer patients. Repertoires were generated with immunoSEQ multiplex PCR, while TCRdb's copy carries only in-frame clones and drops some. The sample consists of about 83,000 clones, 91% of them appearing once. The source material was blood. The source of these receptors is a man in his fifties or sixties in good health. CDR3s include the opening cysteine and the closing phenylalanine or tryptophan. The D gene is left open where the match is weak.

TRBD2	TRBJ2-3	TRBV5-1	CASSTATSGGVGDTQYF	TGCGCCAGCAGCACCGCGACTAGCGGGGGGGTAGGAGATACGCAGTATTTT
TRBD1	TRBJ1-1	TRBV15	CATSREGTGKSEAFF	TGTGCCACCAGCAGAGAAGGGACAGGGAAGTCTGAAGCTTTCTTT
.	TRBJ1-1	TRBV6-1	CASSEGTVLIEAFF	TGTGCCAGCAGTGAAGGGACAGTGCTGATTGAAGCTTTCTTT
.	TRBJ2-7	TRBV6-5	CASTTTPGNYEQYF	TGTGCCAGCACCACGACACCAGGGAACTACGAGCAGTACTTC
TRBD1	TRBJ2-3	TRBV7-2	CASSAHRQGDTQYF	TGTGCCAGCAGCGCTCACCGACAGGGGGATACGCAGTATTTT
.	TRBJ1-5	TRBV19	CASSSITGNGEPQHF	TGTGCCAGTAGTTCGATTACAGGGAATGGGGAGCCCCAGCATTTT
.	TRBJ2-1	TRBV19	CASTLGDNSYNEQFF	TGTGCCAGTACCCTAGGGGACAACTCCTACAATGAGCAGTTCTTC
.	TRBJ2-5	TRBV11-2	CASSLGRSGTVEETQYF	TGTGCCAGCAGCTTAGGACGCAGTGGGACTGTGGAAGAGACCCAGTACTTC
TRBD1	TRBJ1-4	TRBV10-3	CAIRRGPNEKLFF	TGTGCCATCAGGAGGGGGCCTAATGAAAAACTGTTTTTT
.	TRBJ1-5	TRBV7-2	CASSLLGQPQHF	TGTGCCAGCAGCTTACTTGGACAGCCCCAGCATTTT
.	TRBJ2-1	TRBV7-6	CASSPWDRATAGNEQFF	TGTGCCAGCAGCCCTTGGGATAGGGCCACGGCCGGCAATGAGCAGTTCTTC